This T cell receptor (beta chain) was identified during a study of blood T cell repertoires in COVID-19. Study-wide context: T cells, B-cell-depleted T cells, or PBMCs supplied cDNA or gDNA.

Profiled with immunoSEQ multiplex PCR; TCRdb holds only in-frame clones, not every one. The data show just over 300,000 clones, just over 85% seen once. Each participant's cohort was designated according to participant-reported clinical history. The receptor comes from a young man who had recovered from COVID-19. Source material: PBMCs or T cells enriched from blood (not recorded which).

The chain's CDR3 is CASSPRGFGGNQPQHF. DNA of the CDR3: TGTGCCAGCTCACCTAGGGGTTTCGGAGGCAATCAGCCCCAGCATTTT. The chain combines TRBV18 with TRBJ1-5; a weak D match, TRBD1 (5 bases). The CDR3 is 16 residues long. Per the germline V gene, CDR1 is KGHSH and CDR2 is LQKENI. Deletions cut 3 bases from V and 2 bases from J, with 14 bases between.